This note documents a single T cell receptor beta chain sequence. This clonotype came up many times. Its recognized antigen is unknown. No base quality information exists; no much larger clone differs at one position. CDR1 and CDR2 were assigned from the germline V gene as SQVTM and ANQGSEA. Relative to germline, V is 6 bases shorter and J is 1 base shorter, with 6 bases between their ends. From its cysteine to its phenylalanine, the CDR3 spans 11 amino acids. The entry retains the CDR3 DNA only, 33 bases that are in frame from base 1. Library preparation used PCR. The reads were generated on an Illumina HiSeq 2500. Molecular barcoding was employed in the preparation of TCR libraries, with unique molecular identifiers being used to normalize TCRbeta repertoire quantification. TCRdb reran the public reads through fastp at Q25 and MiXCR, keeping productive beta chains. Each entry is one CDR3 protein sequence, shown with its most common DNA and genes. This sample has about 610,000 distinct CDR3 sequences in its table, and over 9.5% of those were observed once. The top ten constitute less than 5% of the sample.

The sample comes from a study of T-cell reconstitution after alpha-beta-depleted transplantation in children (dated by TCRdb to 2016 to 2017). For context, the study as a whole: Using TCR repertoire profiling, the study quantitatively followed how T-cell immune reconstitution unfolded in children after TCRalphabeta/CD19-depleted allogeneic hematopoietic cell transplantation.

The sequences come from PBMCs from the stem cell graft donor, collected from the stem cell graft. This receptor was identified in a human donor who donated a stem cell graft to a child with acute myeloid leukemia. Here the chain combines TRBV29-1 and TRBJ1-1, with an unclear D gene assignment. The DNA sequence is TGCAGCGTCCTCGGGAACACTGAAGCTTTCTTT. Protein translation: CSVLGNTEAFF.